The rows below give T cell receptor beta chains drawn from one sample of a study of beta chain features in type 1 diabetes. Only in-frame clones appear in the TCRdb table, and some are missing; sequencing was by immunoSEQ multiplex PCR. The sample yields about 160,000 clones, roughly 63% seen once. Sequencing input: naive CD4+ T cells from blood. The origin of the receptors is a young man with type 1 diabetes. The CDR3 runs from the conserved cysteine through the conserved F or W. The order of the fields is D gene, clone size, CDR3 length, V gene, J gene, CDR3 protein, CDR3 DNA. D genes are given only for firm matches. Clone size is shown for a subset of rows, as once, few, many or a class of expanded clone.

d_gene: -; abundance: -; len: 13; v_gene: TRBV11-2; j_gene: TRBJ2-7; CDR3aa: CASSLDRDREQYF; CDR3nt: TGTGCCAGCAGCTTAGATAGAGACCGCGAGCAGTACTTC
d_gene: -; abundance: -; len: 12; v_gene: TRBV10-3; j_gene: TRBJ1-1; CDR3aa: CAISARNTEAFF; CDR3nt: TGTGCCATCAGTGCAAGGAACACTGAAGCTTTCTTT
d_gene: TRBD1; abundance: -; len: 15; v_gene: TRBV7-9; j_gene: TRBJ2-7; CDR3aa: CASSFAGTGSHEQYF; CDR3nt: TGTGCCAGCAGCTTCGCCGGGACAGGGAGTCACGAGCAGTACTTC
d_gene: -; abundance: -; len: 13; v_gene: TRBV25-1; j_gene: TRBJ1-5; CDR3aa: CASSEGTSAPQHF; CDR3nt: TGTGCCAGCAGTGAAGGCACATCTGCGCCCCAGCATTTT
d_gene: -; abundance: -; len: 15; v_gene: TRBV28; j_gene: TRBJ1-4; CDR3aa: CASSPRRGGDEKLFF; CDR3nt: TGTGCCAGCAGTCCCCGCAGGGGAGGAGATGAAAAACTGTTTTTT
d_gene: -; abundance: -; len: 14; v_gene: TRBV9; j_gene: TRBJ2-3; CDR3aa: CASSERGGSDTQYF; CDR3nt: TGTGCCAGCAGCGAGAGGGGGGGCTCAGATACGCAGTATTTT
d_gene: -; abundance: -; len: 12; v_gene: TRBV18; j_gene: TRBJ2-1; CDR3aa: CASSPRLAEQFF; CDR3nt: TGTGCCAGCTCACCAAGATTGGCTGAGCAGTTCTTC
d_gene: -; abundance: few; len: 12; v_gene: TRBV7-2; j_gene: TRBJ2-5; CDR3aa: CATRGPEETQYF; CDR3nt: TGTGCCACGCGGGGGCCTGAAGAGACCCAGTACTTC
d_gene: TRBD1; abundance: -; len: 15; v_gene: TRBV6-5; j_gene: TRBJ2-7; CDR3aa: CASRTTRQGTYEQYF; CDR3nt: TGTGCCAGCAGAACTACAAGACAGGGAACCTACGAGCAGTACTTC
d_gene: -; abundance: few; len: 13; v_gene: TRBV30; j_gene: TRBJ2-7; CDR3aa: CAWRKQGPNEQYF; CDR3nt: TGTGCCTGGAGGAAACAGGGTCCCAACGAGCAGTACTTC
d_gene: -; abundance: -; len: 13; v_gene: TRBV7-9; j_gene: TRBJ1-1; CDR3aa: CASSLALNTEAFF; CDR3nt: TGTGCCAGCAGCTTAGCACTGAACACTGAAGCTTTCTTT
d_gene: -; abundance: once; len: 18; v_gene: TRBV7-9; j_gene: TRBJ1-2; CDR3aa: CASSSSESEEFVSYGYTF; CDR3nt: TGTGCCAGCAGCTCAAGCGAATCAGAGGAGTTCGTATCCTATGGCTACACCTTC
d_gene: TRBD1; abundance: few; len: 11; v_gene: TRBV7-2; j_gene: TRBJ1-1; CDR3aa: CASSLDRAAFF; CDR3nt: TGTGCCAGCAGTCTAGACAGGGCAGCTTTCTTT
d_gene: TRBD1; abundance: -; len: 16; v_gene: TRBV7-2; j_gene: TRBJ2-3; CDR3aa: CASSALGQGVADTQYF; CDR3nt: TGTGCCAGCAGCGCTCTGGGACAGGGAGTAGCAGATACGCAGTATTTT
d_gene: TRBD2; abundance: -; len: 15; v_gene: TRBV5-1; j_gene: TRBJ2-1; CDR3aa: CASSPGTSNGNEQFF; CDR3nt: TGCGCCAGCAGCCCCGGGACTAGCAATGGCAATGAGCAGTTCTTC
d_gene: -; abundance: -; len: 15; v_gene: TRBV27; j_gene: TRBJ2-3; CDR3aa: CASSDQGALTDTQYF; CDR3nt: TGTGCCAGCAGTGATCAGGGCGCCCTCACAGATACGCAGTATTTT
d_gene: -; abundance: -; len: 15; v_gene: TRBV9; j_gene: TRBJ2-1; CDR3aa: CASSVGVSSYNEQFF; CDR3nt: TGTGCCAGCAGCGTAGGGGTCAGCTCCTACAATGAGCAGTTCTTC
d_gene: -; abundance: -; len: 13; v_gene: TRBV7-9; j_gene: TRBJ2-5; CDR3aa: CASSLAGGETQYF; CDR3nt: TGTGCCAGCAGCTTAGCGGGAGGAGAGACCCAGTACTTC
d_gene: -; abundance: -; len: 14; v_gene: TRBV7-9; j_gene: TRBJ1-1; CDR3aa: CASSLSNWGTEAFF; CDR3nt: TGTGCCAGCAGCTTATCTAATTGGGGCACTGAAGCTTTCTTT
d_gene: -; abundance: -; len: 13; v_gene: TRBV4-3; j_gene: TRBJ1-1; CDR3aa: CASAWARNTEAFF; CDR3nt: TGCGCCAGCGCTTGGGCCCGGAACACTGAAGCTTTCTTT
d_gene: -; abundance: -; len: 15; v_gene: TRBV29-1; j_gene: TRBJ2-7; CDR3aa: CSVESPKRASYEQYF; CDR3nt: TGCAGCGTTGAGAGCCCGAAAAGGGCCTCCTACGAGCAGTACTTC
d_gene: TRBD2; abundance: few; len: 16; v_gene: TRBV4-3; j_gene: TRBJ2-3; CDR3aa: CASSKLAGSGGDTQYF; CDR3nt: TGCGCCAGCAGCAAACTAGCGGGGAGCGGGGGAGATACGCAGTATTTT
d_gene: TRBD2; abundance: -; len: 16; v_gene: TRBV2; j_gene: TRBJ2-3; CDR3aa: CASSTRLAGGLDTQYF; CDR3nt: TGTGCCAGCAGTACAAGACTAGCGGGGGGGCTTGATACGCAGTATTTT
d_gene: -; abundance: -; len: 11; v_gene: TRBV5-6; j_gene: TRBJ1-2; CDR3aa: CASSRTWDYTF; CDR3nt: TGTGCCAGCAGCCGGACATGGGACTACACCTTC
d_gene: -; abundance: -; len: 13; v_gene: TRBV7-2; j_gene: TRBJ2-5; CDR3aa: CASSLVSEETQYF; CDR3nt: TGTGCCAGCAGCTTAGTATCAGAAGAGACCCAGTACTTC
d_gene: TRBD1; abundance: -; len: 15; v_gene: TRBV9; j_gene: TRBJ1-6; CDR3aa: CASSVLGQGDSPLHF; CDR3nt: TGTGCCAGCAGCGTACTGGGACAGGGAGATTCACCCCTCCACTTT
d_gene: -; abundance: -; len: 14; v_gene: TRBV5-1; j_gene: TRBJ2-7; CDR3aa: CASSFRAGSYEQYF; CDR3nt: TGCGCCAGCAGCTTCCGGGCAGGGAGCTACGAGCAGTACTTC
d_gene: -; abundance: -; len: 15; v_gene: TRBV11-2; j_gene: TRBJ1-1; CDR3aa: CASSLVGAEGTEAFF; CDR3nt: TGTGCCAGCAGCTTAGTCGGGGCAGAAGGCACTGAAGCTTTCTTT
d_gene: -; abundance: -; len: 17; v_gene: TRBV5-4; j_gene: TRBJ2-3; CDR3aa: CASSLPGASDRTNTQYF; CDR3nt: TGTGCCAGCAGCTTGCCGGGGGCGTCGGACCGGACGAATACGCAGTATTTT
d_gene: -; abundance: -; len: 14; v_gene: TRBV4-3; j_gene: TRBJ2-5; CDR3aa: CASSQAHREETQYF; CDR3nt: TGCGCCAGCAGCCAAGCCCACAGGGAAGAGACCCAGTACTTC
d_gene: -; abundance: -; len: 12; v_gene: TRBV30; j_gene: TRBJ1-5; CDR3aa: CAWRKPSKPQHF; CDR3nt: TGTGCCTGGAGGAAACCGAGCAAGCCCCAGCATTTT
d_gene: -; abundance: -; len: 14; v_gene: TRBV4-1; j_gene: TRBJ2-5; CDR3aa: CASSQGGAQETQYF; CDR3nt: TGCGCCAGCAGCCAAGGGGGGGCCCAAGAGACCCAGTACTTC
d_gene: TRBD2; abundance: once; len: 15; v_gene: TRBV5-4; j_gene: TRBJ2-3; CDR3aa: CASNQASGGMNTQYF; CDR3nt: TGTGCCAGCAACCAGGCTAGCGGGGGAATGAATACGCAGTATTTT
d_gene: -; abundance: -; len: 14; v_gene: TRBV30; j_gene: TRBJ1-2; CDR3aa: CAWEGQPANYGYTF; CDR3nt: TGTGCCTGGGAAGGACAGCCAGCTAACTATGGCTACACCTTC
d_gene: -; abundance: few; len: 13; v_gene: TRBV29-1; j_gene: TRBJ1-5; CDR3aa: CSVGGSSGQPQHF; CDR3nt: TGCAGCGTTGGAGGTTCCTCGGGCCAGCCCCAGCATTTT
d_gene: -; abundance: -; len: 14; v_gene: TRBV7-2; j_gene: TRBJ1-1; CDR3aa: CASRAVHESTEAFF; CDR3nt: TGTGCCAGCAGAGCCGTTCATGAAAGCACTGAAGCTTTCTTT
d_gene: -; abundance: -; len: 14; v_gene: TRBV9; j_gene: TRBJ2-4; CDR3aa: CASSDRVGKNIQYF; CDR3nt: TGTGCCAGCAGCGACAGGGTAGGCAAAAACATTCAGTACTTC
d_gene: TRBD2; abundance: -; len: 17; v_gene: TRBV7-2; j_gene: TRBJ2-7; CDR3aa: CASSLDLGLAGEYEQYF; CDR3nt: TGTGCCAGCAGCTTAGATCTTGGACTAGCGGGGGAATACGAGCAGTACTTC
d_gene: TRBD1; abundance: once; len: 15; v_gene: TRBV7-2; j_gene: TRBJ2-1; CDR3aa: CASSRGQSVAHEQFF; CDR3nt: TGTGCCAGCAGCCGGGGACAGAGTGTGGCCCATGAGCAGTTCTTC
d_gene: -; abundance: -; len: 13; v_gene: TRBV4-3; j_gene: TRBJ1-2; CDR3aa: CASSQSVADGYTF; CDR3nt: TGCGCCAGCAGCCAATCGGTGGCGGATGGCTACACCTTC
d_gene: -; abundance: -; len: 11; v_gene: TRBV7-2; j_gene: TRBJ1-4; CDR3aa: CASSRNEKLFF; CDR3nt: TGTGCCAGCAGCCGGAATGAAAAACTGTTTTTT
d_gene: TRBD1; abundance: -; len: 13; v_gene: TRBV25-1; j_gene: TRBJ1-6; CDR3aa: CASRQGAARALHF; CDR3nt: TGTGCCAGCAGACAGGGGGCTGCGAGGGCCCTCCACTTT
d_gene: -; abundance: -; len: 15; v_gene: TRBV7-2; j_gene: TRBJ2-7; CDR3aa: CASSLWTASQYEQYF; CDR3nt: TGTGCCAGCAGCTTATGGACAGCGTCCCAGTACGAGCAGTACTTC
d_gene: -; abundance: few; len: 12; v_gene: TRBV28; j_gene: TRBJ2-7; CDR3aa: CASSSVTSEQYF; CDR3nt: TGTGCCAGCAGCTCCGTAACCAGCGAGCAGTACTTC
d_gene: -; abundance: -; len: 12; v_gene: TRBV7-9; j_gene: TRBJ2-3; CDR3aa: CASLGSTDTQYF; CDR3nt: TGTGCCAGCTTGGGTAGCACAGATACGCAGTATTTT
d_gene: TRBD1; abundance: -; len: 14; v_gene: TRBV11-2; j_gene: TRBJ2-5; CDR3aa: CASSVQGIQETQYF; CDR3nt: TGTGCCAGCAGCGTACAGGGGATTCAAGAGACCCAGTACTTC
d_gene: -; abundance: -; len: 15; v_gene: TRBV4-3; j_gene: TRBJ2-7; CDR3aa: CASSQGVQAGYEQYF; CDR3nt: TGCGCCAGCAGCCAAGGGGTGCAGGCGGGCTACGAGCAGTACTTC
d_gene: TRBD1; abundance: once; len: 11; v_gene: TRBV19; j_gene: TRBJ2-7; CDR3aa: CASSTGAEQYF; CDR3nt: TGTGCCAGTAGCACAGGGGCCGAGCAGTACTTC
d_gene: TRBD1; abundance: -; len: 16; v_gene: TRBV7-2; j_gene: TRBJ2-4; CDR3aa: CASSPGQGLAKNIQYF; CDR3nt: TGTGCCAGCAGCCCCGGACAGGGGCTAGCCAAAAACATTCAGTACTTC
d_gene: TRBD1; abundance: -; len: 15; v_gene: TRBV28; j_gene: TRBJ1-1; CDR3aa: CASRRPGQMNTEAFF; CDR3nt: TGTGCCAGCAGGAGACCGGGACAGATGAACACTGAAGCTTTCTTT
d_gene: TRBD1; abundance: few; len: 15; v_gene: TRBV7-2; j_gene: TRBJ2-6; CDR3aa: CASSYRGAGANVLTF; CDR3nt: TGTGCCAGCAGCTACAGGGGAGCTGGGGCCAACGTCCTGACTTTC
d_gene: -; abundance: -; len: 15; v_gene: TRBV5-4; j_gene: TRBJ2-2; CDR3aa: CASSLSQRNTGELFF; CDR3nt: TGTGCCAGCAGCTTGAGCCAGCGGAACACCGGGGAGCTGTTTTTT
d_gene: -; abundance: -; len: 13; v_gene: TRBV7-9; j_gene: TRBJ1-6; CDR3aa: CASTLNPASPLHF; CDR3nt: TGTGCCAGCACCCTAAATCCCGCATCACCCCTCCACTTT
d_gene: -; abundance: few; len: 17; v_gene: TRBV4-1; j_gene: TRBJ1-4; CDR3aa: CASSQDFPGLTNEKLFF; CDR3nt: TGCGCCAGCAGCCAAGATTTTCCAGGTCTGACTAATGAAAAACTGTTTTTT
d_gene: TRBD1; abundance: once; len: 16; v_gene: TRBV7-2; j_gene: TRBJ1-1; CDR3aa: CASSLALGTGNTEAFF; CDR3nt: TGTGCCAGCAGCTTAGCGCTCGGGACAGGGAACACTGAAGCTTTCTTT